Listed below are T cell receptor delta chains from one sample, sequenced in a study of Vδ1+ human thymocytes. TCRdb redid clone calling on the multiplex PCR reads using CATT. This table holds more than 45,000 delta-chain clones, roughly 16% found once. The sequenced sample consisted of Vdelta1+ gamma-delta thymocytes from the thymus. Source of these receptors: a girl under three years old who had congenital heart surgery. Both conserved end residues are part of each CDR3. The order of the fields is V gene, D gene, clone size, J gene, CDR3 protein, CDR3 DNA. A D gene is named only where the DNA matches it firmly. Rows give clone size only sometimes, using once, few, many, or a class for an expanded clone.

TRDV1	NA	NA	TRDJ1	CALGENGCEGTLPYTDKLIF	TGTGCTCTTGGGGAAAATGGGTGTGAGGGGACCCTCCCGTACACCGATAAACTCATCTTT
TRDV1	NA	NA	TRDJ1	CALGERWETRYNTDKLIF	TGTGCTCTTGGGGAACGTTGGGAGACACGCTATAACACCGATAAACTCATCTTT
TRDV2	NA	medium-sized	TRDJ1	CACVGHTDKLIF	TGTGCCTGTGTTGGACACACCGATAAACTCATCTTT
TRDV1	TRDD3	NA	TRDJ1	CALGELLQYWGTTDKLIF	TGTGCCCTTGGGGAACTCCTACAGTACTGGGGGACCACCGATAAACTCATCTTT
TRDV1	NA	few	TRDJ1	CALGSAGHTVNAGLIF	TGTGCTCTTGGGTCCGCGGGGCATACGGTAAACGCCGGACTCATCTTT
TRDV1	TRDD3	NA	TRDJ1	CALGVPPPPPPGGPLYTDKLIF	TGTGCTCTTGGGGTACCCCCCCCTCCGCCTCCTGGGGGACCCCTGTACACCGATAAACTCATCTTT
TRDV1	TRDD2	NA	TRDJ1	CALGGPTLPTVDGGKTDKLIF	TGTGCTCTTGGGGGACCCACCCTTCCTACCGTAGATGGAGGTAAGACCGATAAACTCATCTTT
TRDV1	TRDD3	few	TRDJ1	CALGESSYTILGDTDKLIF	TGTGCTCTTGGGGAAAGCTCCTACACCATACTGGGGGACACCGATAAACTCATCTTT
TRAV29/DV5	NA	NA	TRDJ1	CSVLLCSKRTGIYRGDKLIF	NA
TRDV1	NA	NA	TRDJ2	CALGDGPPWFGIRVLTAQLFF	TGTGCTCTTGGGGATGGGCCCCCTTGGTTTGGAATAAGAGTATTGACAGCACAACTCTTCTTT
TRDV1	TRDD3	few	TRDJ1	CALNLWRGIRPKYTDKLIF	TGTGCTCTTAACCTTTGGCGGGGGATACGCCCTAAGTACACCGATAAACTCATCTTT
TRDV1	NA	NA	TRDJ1	CALGEHRFLPLWGSGGTDKLIF	TGTGCTCTTGGGGAACACCGCTTCCTGCCCCTATGGGGATCGGGCGGCACCGATAAACTCATCTTT
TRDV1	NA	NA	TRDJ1	CALGPQAAPGWVTDKLIF	TGTGCTCTTGGGCCCCAAGCGGCGCCGGGATGGGTCACCGATAAACTCATCTTT
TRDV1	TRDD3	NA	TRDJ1	CALGELPSYWGGVRWTDKLIF	TGTGCTCTTGGGGAACTCCCCTCCTACTGGGGGGGGGTCAGGTGGACCGATAAACTCATCTTT
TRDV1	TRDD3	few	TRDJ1	CALGELDPDFPYWGAQKLIF	TGTGCTCTTGGGGAACTAGATCCGGACTTCCCGTACTGGGGGGCCCAAAAACTCATCTTT
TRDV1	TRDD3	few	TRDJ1	CALGGPGGPTRGYGDYPCDTDKLIF	TGTGCTCTTGGGGGTCCCGGAGGTCCTACGAGGGGATACGGAGATTACCCCTGTGACACCGATAAACTCATCTTT
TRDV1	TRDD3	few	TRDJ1	CALGERDFPHWGMRYTDKLIF	TGTGCTCTTGGGGAGCGGGACTTCCCCCACTGGGGGATGAGGTACACCGATAAACTCATCTTT
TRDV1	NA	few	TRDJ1	CALGLRLGTDKLIF	TGTGCTCTTGGGCTACGGTTGGGGACCGATAAACTCATCTTT
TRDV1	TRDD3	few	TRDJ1	CALGAGLPTGPRYWGISGAVDKLIF	TGTGCTCTTGGGGCAGGCCTTCCTACGGGACCACGTTACTGGGGGATATCTGGGGCTGTCGATAAACTCATCTTT
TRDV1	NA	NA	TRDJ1	CALGESPTTRTTPTDKLIF	TGTGCTCTTGGGGAATCTCCCACGACGCGTACGACCCCGACCGATAAACTCATCTTT
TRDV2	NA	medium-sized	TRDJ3	CACDTGVSWDTRQMFF	TGTGCCTGTGACACCGGTGTATCCTGGGACACCCGACAGATGTTTTTC
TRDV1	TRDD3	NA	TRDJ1	CALGETASPTGGYRPCTDKLIF	TGTGCTCTTGGGGAAACAGCCTCCCCTACTGGGGGATACAGACCATGCACCGATAAACTCATCTTT
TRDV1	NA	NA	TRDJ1	CALGALLRAGLYTDKLIF	TGTGCTCTTGGGGCTTTACTGCGTGCCGGGCTCTACACCGATAAACTCATCTTT
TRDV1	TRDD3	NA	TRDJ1	CALGEPPPDFHVLGDTDKLIF	TGTGCTCTTGGGGAACCCCCCCCGGACTTTCATGTACTGGGGGACACCGATAAACTCATCTTT
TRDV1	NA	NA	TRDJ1	CALGEQEGGPPYTDKLIF	TGTGCTCTTGGGGAACAGGAAGGGGGACCGCCATACACCGATAAACTCATCTTT
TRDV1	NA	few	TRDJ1	CALGEPGRTDKLIF	TGTGCTCTTGGGGAACCAGGGCGGACCGATAAACTCATCTTT
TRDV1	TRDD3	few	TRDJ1	CALGDSSRSLYIGGTHTGELIF	TGTGCTCTTGGGGATTCGAGCCGTTCCTTGTACATTGGGGGAACCCACACCGGGGAACTCATCTTT
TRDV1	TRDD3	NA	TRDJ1	CALGELVKEDDGIHKLIF	TGTGCTCTTGGGGAACTAGTGAAAGAGGACGATGGGATACATAAACTCATCTTT
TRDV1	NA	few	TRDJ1	CALGETVGDKLIF	TGTGCTCTTGGGGAAACCGTAGGCGATAAACTCATCTTT
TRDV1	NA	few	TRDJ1	CALGEGRCWESDKLIF	TGTGCTCTTGGGGAGGGGCGTTGCTGGGAGTCCGATAAACTCATCTTT
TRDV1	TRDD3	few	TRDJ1	CALGELSLGDPRNFTDKLIF	TGTGCTCTTGGGGAACTTAGCCTGGGGGACCCAAGGAATTTCACCGATAAACTCATCTTT
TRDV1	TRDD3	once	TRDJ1	CALGQQISTLLGDTLPYTDKLIF	TGTGCTCTTGGGCAACAAATCTCTACGCTACTGGGGGATACCCTTCCGTACACCGATAAACTCATCTTT
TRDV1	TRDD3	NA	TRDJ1	CALGESYTGGIFTDKLIF	TGTGCTCTTGGGGAATCGTATACTGGGGGAATATTTACCGATAAACTCATCTTT
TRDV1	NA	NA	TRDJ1	CALGEFLWGGIAHPVPFKSYTDKLIF	TGTGCTCTTGGGGAGTTCCTGTGGGGGGGTATTGCACACCCCGTACCTTTTAAATCGTACACCGATAAACTCATCTTT
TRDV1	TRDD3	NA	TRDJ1	CALGEAEFTGWGIPYTDKLIF	TGTGCTCTTGGGGAAGCCGAATTTACGGGATGGGGGATCCCGTACACCGATAAACTCATCTTT
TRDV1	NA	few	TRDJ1	CALGKEGVQDTDKLIF	TGTGCTCTTGGGAAGGAGGGGGTCCAGGACACCGATAAACTCATCTTT
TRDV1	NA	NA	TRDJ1	CALGELEARMLAADKLIF	TGTGCTCTTGGGGAACTAGAGGCCCGAATGCTCGCCGCCGATAAACTCATCTTT
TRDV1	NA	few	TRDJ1	CALGELVPTWGYTDKLIF	TGTGCTCTTGGGGAATTGGTTCCTACCTGGGGATACACCGATAAACTCATCTTT
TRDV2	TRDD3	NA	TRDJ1	CAYWGILVTDKLIF	TGTGCCTATTGGGGGATATTAGTGACCGATAAACTCATCTTT
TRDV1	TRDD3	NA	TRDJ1	CALGGPPHRGGIGRLADKLIF	TGTGCTCTTGGGGGCCCCCCACATCGGGGGGGGATAGGGAGGCTCGCCGATAAACTCATCTTT
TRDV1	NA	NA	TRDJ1	CALGELPLPRVTSYTDKLIF	TGTGCTCTTGGGGAACTCCCTCTTCCTCGAGTGACTTCGTACACCGATAAACTCATCTTT
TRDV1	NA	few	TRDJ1	CALGKHPGYRNYTDKLIF	TGTGCTCTTGGGAAGCACCCCGGGTACCGAAATTACACCGATAAACTCATCTTT
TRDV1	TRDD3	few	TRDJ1	CALGFTRWGPKLIF	TGTGCTCTTGGGTTTACTCGCTGGGGGCCTAAACTCATCTTT
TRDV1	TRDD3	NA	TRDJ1	CALGRTTPPGGKKLIF	TGTGCTCTTGGAAGAACGACTCCTCCTGGGGGAAAAAAACTCATCTTT
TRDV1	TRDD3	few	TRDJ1	CALGELPSLGDKLIF	TGTGCTCTTGGGGAACTTCCCTCACTGGGGGATAAACTCATCTTT